This TCR beta chain originates from a study of T-cell reconstitution after alpha-beta-depleted transplantation in children. Germline V gene sequence: CDR1 SQVTM, CDR2 ANQGSEA. The CDR3 sequence is 13 residues long. Trimming stripped 6 bases from V and 0 bases from J, with 9 bases between. A TCRbeta library incorporating unique molecular identifiers was prepared. TCRdb recomputed calls from the PCR reads with MiXCR, one row per CDR3 protein. The repertoire holds about 98,000 distinct CDR3 sequences, less than 25% seen once, with about 21% in the top ten. This clonotype showed up many times. Its antigen is as yet unknown. Regarding the study as a whole: After transplant, at about two months, alpha-beta T cells were reportedly derived from several hundred expanded graft clones. T cells produced anew were the main source of T-cell counts and diversity one year after transplant. Surviving recipient cells, namely T cells and thymic progenitors, were the source of high day-60 TCRbeta diversity in some patients.

The clonotype originates from a boy between 2 and 10 years old with acute lymphoblastic leukemia, due to receive a stem cell transplant. The source was PBMCs, collected before TCRalphabeta/CD19-depleted stem cell transplant. The chain joins TRBV29-1 to TRBJ2-1; TRBD1 is a possible D gene (5 bases). The CDR3 loop is CSVADSSYNEQFF. The CDR3 bases are TGCAGCGTCGCTGACAGCTCCTACAATGAGCAGTTCTTC.